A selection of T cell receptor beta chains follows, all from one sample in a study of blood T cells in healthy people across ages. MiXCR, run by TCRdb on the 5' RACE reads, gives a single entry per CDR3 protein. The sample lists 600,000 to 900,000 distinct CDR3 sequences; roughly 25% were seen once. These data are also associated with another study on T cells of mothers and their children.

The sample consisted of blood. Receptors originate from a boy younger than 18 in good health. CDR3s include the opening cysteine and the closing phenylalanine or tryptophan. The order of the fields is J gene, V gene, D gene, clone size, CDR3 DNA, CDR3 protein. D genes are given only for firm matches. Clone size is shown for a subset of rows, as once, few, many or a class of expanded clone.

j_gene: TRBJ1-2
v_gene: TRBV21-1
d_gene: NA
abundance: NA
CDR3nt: TGTGCCAGCAGCAACAGGGAGACTAACTATGGCTACACCTTC
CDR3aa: CASSNRETNYGYTF

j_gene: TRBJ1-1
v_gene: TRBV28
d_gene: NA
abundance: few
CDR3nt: TGTGCCAGCAGGAAGACTTACAGTCTGAACACTGAAGCCTTCTTT
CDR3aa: CASRKTYSLNTEAFF

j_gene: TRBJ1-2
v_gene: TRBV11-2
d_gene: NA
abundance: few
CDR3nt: TGTGCCAGCAGCTTAGTACGGGAGGACTATGGCTACACCTTC
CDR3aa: CASSLVREDYGYTF

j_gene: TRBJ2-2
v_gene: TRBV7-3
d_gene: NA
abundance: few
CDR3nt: TGTGCCAGCAGCTTAAACGGCGGGACGAACACCGGGGAACTGTTTTTT
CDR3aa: CASSLNGGTNTGELFF

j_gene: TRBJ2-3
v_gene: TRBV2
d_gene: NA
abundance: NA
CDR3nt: TGTGCCAGCACCTACGTTAGCACAGATACGCAGTATTTT
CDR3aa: CASTYVSTDTQYF

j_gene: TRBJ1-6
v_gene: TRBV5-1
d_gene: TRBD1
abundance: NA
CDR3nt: TGCGCCAGCTCACTGACGGACAGGGGGAATTCACCCTTCCACTTT
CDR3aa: CASSLTDRGNSPFHF

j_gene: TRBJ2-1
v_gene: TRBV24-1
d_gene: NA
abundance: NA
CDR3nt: TGTGCCACCAGTGATTTCGAAGGTAGGCGACACAATGAGCAGTTCTTC
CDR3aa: CATSDFEGRRHNEQFF

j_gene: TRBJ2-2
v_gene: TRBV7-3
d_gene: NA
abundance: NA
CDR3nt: TGTGCCAGCAGCTCGGACTCGGCGAACACCGGGGAGCTGTTTTTT
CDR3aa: CASSSDSANTGELFF

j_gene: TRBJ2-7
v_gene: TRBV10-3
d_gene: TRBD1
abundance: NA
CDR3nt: TGTGCCACCCGGGACAGGGTCGACGAGCAGTACTTC
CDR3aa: CATRDRVDEQYF

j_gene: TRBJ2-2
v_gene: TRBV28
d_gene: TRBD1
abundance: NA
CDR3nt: TGTGCCAGCACCTTTACAGGGGTAACCGGGGAGCTGTTTTTT
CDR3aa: CASTFTGVTGELFF

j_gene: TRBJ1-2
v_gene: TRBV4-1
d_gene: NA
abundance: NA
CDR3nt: TGCGCCAGCAGCCCGTCCTTAAATTCGGGGATCAGGGACTATGGCTACACCTTC
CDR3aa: CASSPSLNSGIRDYGYTF

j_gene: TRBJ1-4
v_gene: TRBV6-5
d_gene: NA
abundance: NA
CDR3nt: TGTGCCAGCAGTTATGCCCAGAGGGCTAATGAAAAACTGGTTTTT
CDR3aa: CASSYAQRANEKLVF

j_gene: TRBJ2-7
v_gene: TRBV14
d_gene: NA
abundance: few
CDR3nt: TGTGCCAGCAGCCAAGCCGAGGGCGGGCTCTACGAGCAGTACTTC
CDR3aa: CASSQAEGGLYEQYF

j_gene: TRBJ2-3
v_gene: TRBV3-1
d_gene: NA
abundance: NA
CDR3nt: TGTGCCAGCAGCCTACGGAGCTTTAAAGAGTCAGATACGCAGTATTTT
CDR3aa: CASSLRSFKESDTQYF

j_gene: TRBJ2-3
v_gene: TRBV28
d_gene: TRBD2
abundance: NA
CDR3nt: TGTGCCAGCGGAAAGCGGGGGGGCGGAGATACGCAGTATTTT
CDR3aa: CASGKRGGGDTQYF

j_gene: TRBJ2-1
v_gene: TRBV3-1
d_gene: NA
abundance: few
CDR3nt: TGTGCCAGCAGCTTCCAGGACAATGAGCAGTTCTTC
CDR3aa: CASSFQDNEQFF

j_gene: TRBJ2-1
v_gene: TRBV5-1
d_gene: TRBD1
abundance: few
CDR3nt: TGCGCCAGCAGCTTTTGGTCCGGGACAGGGTTCAATGAGCAGTTCTTC
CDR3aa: CASSFWSGTGFNEQFF

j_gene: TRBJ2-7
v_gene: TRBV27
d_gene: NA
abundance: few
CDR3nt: TGTGCCAGCTCCTCCAAAATCAGGGGCGCCTACGAGCAGTACTTC
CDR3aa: CASSSKIRGAYEQYF

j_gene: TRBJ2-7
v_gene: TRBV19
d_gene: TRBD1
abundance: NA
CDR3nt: TGTGCCAGTAGTCCACGGACAGGGATAAACTACGAGCAGTACTTC
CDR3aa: CASSPRTGINYEQYF

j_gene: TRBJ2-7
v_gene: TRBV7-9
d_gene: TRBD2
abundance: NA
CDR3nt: TGTGCCAGCAGCTTCCCAGCGGGGGTGAACGAGCAGTACTTC
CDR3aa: CASSFPAGVNEQYF

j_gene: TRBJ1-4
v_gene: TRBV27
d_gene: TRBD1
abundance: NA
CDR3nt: TGTGCCAGCAGTTATCGCGCCGGGACAGGGAATGAAAAACTGTTTTTT
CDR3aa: CASSYRAGTGNEKLFF

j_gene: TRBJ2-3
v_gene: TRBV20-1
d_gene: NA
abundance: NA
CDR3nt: TGCAGTGCTAGCACTGACACAGATACGCAGTATTTT
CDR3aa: CSASTDTDTQYF

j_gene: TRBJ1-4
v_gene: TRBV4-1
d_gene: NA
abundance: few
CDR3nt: TGCGCCAGCAGCCGGGTTCGGGGTGAAAAACTGTTTTTT
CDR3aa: CASSRVRGEKLFF

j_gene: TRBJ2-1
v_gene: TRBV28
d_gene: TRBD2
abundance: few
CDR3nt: TGTGCCAGCAGGGCCGGGACTAACATTTACAATGAGCAGTTCTTC
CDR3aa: CASRAGTNIYNEQFF